This TCR beta chain is from a study of cytomegalovirus exposure and HLA in healthy donors. Study conclusions and caveats: Later analysis reportedly placed an Asian-associated ancestry cluster below the approximately 650-donor mean in N-insertions.

Researchers ran the PCR with 60 Vbeta and 13 Jbeta primers. Assay used: immunoSEQ multiplex PCR; TCRdb lists only in-frame clones, some missing. The sample yields more than 65,000 clones, about 74% seen once. Concerning this clone: Its antigen remains unidentified.

Germline-derived CDR1 and CDR2 are MGHRA and YSYEKL. Trimming stripped 1 base from V and 0 bases from J, with 9 bases between. The CDR3 length is 15 residues. The sequencing sample was made of PBMCs. This chain connects TRBV4-1 to TRBJ1-1; D not certain. This receptor was taken from a woman aged 55-69 years in good health and CMV-seropositive. Here the CDR3 reads CASSQGLYMNTEAFF. The CDR3 DNA reads TGCGCCAGCAGCCAAGGACTGTACATGAACACTGAAGCTTTCTTT.